This TCR beta chain was sequenced during a study of shared clonotypes between healthy human individuals. Whole-study findings and limits: Naive subsets tended to show greater estimated richness than memory subsets. Rarefaction analysis demonstrated incomplete sorted-subset sequencing notwithstanding large depth.

Libraries were prepared by immunoSEQ multiplex PCR; TCRdb keeps only in-frame clonotypes and omits some of them. The sample records some 1,100,000 clones, around three quarters being singletons. With respect to this clone: Antigen unknown.

The clonotype comes from a man between 18 and 35 years old in good health. Some clones in this sample may be carry-over from other donors' samples. The source material was memory CD4+ T cells from PBMCs. Indicated subset: CD45RA-negative fraction.

The CDR3 DNA reads TGCGCCAGCAGCCGTGGACAGGGGTATGGCTACACCTTC. This gives the protein CASSRGQGYGYTF. This chain joins TRBV4-3 and TRBJ1-2; TRBD1 agrees at 9 bases. J lost 5 bases, V lost 4 bases, and 2 bases had no gene match. The CDR3 has 13 residues. CDR1 and CDR2 from the germline V gene are LGHNA and YSLEER.